These T cell receptor beta chains were read from a single sample in a study of blood T cell repertoires in COVID-19. The data were produced by immunoSEQ multiplex PCR, yet TCRdb's version contains in-frame clones alone and is incomplete. The sample contains more than 150,000 clones, over 70% of which appear only once. Input material: PBMCs or T cells enriched from blood (not recorded which). The receptors were gathered from a man aged 50 or older who had recovered from COVID-19. CDR3s include the opening cysteine and the closing phenylalanine or tryptophan. D genes are given only for firm matches. Expanded clones are given a class, and other clones once, few, many or no size at all.

clone_size	d_call	v_call	j_call	cdr3_nt	cdr3_aa
NA	NA	TRBV19	TRBJ2-7	TGTGCCAGTAGTTCGCCAGCCTACGAGCAGTACTTC	CASSSPAYEQYF
few	TRBD1	TRBV28	TRBJ1-5	TGTGCCAGCAGTTCCAAGGGACAGGGGCGCCAGCCCCAGCATTTT	CASSSKGQGRQPQHF
NA	TRBD1	TRBV28	TRBJ2-1	TGTGCCAGCAGTTTGAGGGGGCTCGGCTACAATGAGCAGTTCTTC	CASSLRGLGYNEQFF
NA	NA	TRBV5-4	TRBJ1-4	TGTGCCAGCAGCTTGGAACAGAGTAGTGAAAAACTGTTTTTT	CASSLEQSSEKLFF
NA	NA	TRBV15	TRBJ1-3	TGTGCCACCAGCAGAGGAGGGATACAGGGTACTGGAAACACCATATATTTT	CATSRGGIQGTGNTIYF
NA	NA	TRBV30	TRBJ1-6	TGTGCCTGGAGTAGGCAGGGTCATTCACCCCTCCACTTT	CAWSRQGHSPLHF
NA	NA	TRBV27	TRBJ1-1	TGTGCCAGCAGTTTCCAGGCCCTCGGTCTCCCCGGGAACACTGAAGCTTTCTTT	CASSFQALGLPGNTEAFF
NA	NA	TRBV6-1	TRBJ1-2	TGTGCCAGCAGTGAACCGACGGGAGGCTACACCTTC	CASSEPTGGYTF
once	NA	TRBV6-5	TRBJ2-7	TGTGCCAGCAGTTACGATGGCTCTAGAAGCTACGAGCAGTACTTC	CASSYDGSRSYEQYF
NA	TRBD1	TRBV7-2	TRBJ2-5	TGTGCCAGCACTACAGACAGGGGGCGCGGGGAGACCCAGTACTTC	CASTTDRGRGETQYF
once	NA	TRBV3-1/TRBV3-2	TRBJ1-6	TGTGCCAGCAGCCCGTCCGAGACGCTGCGGAGGCCCCTCCACTTT	CASSPSETLRRPLHF
NA	TRBD1	TRBV25-1	TRBJ1-2	TGTGCCAGCAGTGAAGTCCTGGCAGGGGGAAACTATGGCTACACCTTC	CASSEVLAGGNYGYTF
NA	NA	TRBV5-8	TRBJ1-4	TGTGCCAGCAGCTGGGGGGCAACTAATGAAAAACTGTTTTTT	CASSWGATNEKLFF
NA	NA	TRBV7-9	TRBJ1-3	TGTGCCAGCAGCGTGGGAGCTGGAAACACCATATATTTT	CASSVGAGNTIYF
NA	TRBD1	TRBV7-2	TRBJ1-6	TGTGCCAGCAGCCCACAGACAGGGCAGAATTCACCCCTCCACTTT	CASSPQTGQNSPLHF
NA	TRBD2	TRBV28	TRBJ2-2	TGTGCCAGCAGTTTCGCGGGGGGCTACACCGGGGAGCTGTTTTTT	CASSFAGGYTGELFF
once	NA	TRBV28	TRBJ2-6	TGTGCCAGCAGCCCAATTGGGGCCAACGTCCTGACTTTC	CASSPIGANVLTF
few	TRBD1	TRBV6-5	TRBJ1-2	TGTGCCACCACAAGGGACAGCAACTATGGCTACACCTTC	CATTRDSNYGYTF
NA	NA	TRBV29-1	TRBJ1-2	TGCAGCGTCCGGGGAGGGGGGCTGGAAGGCTACACCTTC	CSVRGGGLEGYTF
NA	NA	TRBV7-3	TRBJ1-1	TGTGCCAGCAGCTCATCCGGCCAGGCCGGGAACACTGAAGCTTTCTTT	CASSSSGQAGNTEAFF
NA	NA	TRBV3-1/TRBV3-2	TRBJ1-4	TGTGCCAGCAGCCAAGCCAGGGGCAGTGAAAAACTGTTTTTT	CASSQARGSEKLFF
NA	TRBD1	TRBV29-1	TRBJ1-3	TGCAGCGTGAGAAGTGTAGGGACAGCTCCTGGAAACACCATATATTTT	CSVRSVGTAPGNTIYF
NA	NA	TRBV19	TRBJ2-2	TGTGCCAGTAGTGAACAGACGACCACCGGGGAGCTGTTTTTT	CASSEQTTTGELFF
NA	NA	TRBV30	TRBJ1-3	TGTGCCTGGAGTGTACGTCGCAGGACTTACACTGGAAACACCATATATTTT	CAWSVRRRTYTGNTIYF